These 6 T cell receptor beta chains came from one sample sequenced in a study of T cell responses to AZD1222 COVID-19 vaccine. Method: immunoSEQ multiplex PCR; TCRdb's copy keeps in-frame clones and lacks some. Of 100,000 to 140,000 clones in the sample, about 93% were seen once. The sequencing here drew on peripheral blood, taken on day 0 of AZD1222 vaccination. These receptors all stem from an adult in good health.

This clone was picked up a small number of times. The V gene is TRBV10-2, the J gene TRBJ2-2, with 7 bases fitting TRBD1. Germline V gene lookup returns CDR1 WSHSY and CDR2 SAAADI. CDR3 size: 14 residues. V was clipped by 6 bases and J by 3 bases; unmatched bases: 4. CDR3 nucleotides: TGCGCCAGCAGGACCGGGACAGACACCGGGGAGCTGTTTTTT. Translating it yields CASRTGTDTGELFF.

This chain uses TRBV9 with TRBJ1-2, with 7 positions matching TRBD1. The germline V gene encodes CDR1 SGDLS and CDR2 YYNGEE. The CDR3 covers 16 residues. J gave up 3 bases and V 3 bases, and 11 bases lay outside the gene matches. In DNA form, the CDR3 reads TGTGCCAGCAGCGCCGGGACAGAGTTAACCTACTATGGCTACACCTTC. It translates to CASSAGTELTYYGYTF.

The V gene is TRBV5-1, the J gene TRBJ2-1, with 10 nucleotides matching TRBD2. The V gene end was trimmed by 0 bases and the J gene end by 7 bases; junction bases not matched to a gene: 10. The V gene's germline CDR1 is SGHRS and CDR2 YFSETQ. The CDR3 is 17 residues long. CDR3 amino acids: CASSLVGVLAGGNEQFF. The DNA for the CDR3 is TGCGCCAGCAGCTTGGTTGGGGTTTTAGCGGGGGGAAATGAGCAGTTCTTC.

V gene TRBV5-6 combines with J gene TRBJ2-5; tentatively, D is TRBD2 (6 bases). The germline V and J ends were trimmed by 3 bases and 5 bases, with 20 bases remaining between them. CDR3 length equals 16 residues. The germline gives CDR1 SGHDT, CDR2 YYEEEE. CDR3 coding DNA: TGTGCCAGCAGCTATCGGGCCGTGGGGGGATCGGAGACCCAGTACTTC. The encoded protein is CASSYRAVGGSETQYF.

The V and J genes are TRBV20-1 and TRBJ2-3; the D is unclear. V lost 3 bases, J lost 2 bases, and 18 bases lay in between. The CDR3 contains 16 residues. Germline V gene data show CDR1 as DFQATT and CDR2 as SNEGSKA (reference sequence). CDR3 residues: CSASIVSGGVTDTQYF. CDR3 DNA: TGCAGTGCTAGTATTGTTTCGGGTGGGGTCACAGATACGCAGTATTTT.

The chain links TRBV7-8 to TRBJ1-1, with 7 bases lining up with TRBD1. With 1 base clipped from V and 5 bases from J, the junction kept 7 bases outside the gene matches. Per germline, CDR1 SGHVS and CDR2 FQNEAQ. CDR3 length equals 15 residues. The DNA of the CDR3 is TGTGCCAGCAGCTTAGTACAGGGGCTGGGGACTGAAGCTTTCTTT. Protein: CASSLVQGLGTEAFF.